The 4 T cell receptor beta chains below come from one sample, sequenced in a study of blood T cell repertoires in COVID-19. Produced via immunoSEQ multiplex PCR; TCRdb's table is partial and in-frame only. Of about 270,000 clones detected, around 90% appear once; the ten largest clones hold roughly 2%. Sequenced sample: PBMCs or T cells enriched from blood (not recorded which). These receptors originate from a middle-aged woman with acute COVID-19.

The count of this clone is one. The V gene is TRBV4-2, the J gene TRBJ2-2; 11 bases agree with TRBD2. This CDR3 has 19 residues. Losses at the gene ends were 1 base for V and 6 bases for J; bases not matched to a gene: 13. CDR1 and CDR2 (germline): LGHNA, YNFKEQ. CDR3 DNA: TGTGCCAGCAGCCAAGGGACTAGCGGGTCGGTTGGGAGAGCCGGGGAGCTGTTTTTT. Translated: CASSQGTSGSVGRAGELFF.

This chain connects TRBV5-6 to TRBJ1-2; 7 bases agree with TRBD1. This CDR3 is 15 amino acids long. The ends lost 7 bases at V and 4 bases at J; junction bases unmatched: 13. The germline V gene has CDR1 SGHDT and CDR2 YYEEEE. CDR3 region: CASYRLQAGGYGYTF. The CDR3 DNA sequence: TGTGCCAGCTACCGCCTTCAGGCAGGGGGCTATGGCTACACCTTC.

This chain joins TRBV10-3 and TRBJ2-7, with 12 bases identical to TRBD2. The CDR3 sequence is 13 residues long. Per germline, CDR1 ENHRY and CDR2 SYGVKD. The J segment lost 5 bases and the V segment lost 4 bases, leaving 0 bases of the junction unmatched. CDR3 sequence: CAISGLAGDEQYF. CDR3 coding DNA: TGTGCCATCAGTGGACTAGCGGGGGACGAGCAGTACTTC.

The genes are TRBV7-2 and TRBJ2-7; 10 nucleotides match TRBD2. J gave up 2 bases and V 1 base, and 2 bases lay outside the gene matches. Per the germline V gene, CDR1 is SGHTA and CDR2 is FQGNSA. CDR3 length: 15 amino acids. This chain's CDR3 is CASSLEAGGPYEQYF. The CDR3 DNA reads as TGTGCCAGCAGCTTAGAAGCGGGAGGGCCCTACGAGCAGTACTTC.